This T cell receptor (beta chain) was profiled in a study of low-dose radiotherapy and immunotherapy resistance in tumors. Study background: The study delivered 0.5 Gy per fraction every 2 weeks to Cohort 1, totaling 6.5 Gy. It was every two weeks, one day before radiation and immunotherapy, that intravenous cyclophosphamide 200 mg/m2 was given. Oral administration of aspirin 300 mg daily occurred for four cycles, commencing at cycle 1 day 1.

In this sample, this clonotype turned up many times. The time point denotes: before trial treatment. Low-dose radiotherapy and low-dose cyclophosphamide, together with aspirin, ipilimumab and nivolumab, were given to donors. Primers used for first-strand cDNA, a TRAV- and TRBV-specific set, covered both alpha and beta chains. A constant-region primer paired with the V-primer adapter amplified TCRs over approximately 18 PCR cycles. Each CDR3 protein gets one entry after TCRdb re-called the reads with MiXCR. The sample carries 54,000 or so distinct CDR3 sequences, about 25% recorded once. From germline, CDR1 is SGDLS and CDR2 YYNGEE. The CDR3 loop spans 14 amino acids. V trimming: 3 bases; J trimming: 2 bases; junction bases outside the gene matches: 3.

This clonotype was sampled from a male donor with prostate cancer. V usage is TRBV9 and J usage is TRBJ1-2, with TRBD1 identical over 8 bases. The sequencing here drew on PBMCs, taken before treatment. The CDR3 coding sequence is TGTGCCAGCAGCGAGACAGGGGCGAACTATGGCTACACCTTC. This gives the protein CASSETGANYGYTF.